The sequence of this T cell receptor beta chain was determined in a study of cytomegalovirus exposure and HLA in healthy donors. Study context: A previous analysis identified more than 100 million unique TCR beta sequences derived from some 200 million T cells. General study findings and limits: TCR beta sequences reportedly predicted the HLA-A and HLA-B alleles of most subjects accurately.

Details on this clone: Antigen unknown.

A multiplex PCR was run with 60 Vbeta primers and 13 Jbeta primers. TCRdb's table, derived via immunoSEQ multiplex PCR, lists solely in-frame clones and lacks some. The data show approximately 90,000 clones, over 60% seen once. The CDR3 loop spans 15 amino acids. With 6 bases removed from V and 0 bases from J, the gap between germline ends came to 11 bases. From germline, CDR1 is KGHSH and CDR2 LQKENI. Sample: PBMCs. The sequence was obtained from a man aged 30 to 45 in good health and CMV-seronegative. The chain couples TRBV18 to TRBJ1-4, with a weak D call TRBD1 (5 bases). The CDR3 sequence is CASSPTDATNEKLFF. DNA for the CDR3: TGTGCCAGCTCTCCGACAGACGCAACTAATGAAAAACTGTTTTTT.